The 10 T cell receptor beta chains reported below all come from one sample, sequenced in a study of identical twins (dated by TCRdb to the mid-2010s). The library was made by 5' RACE. The instrument was an Illumina HiSeq 2000. TCRdb passed the public sequencing reads through fastp at Q25 and MiXCR, retaining productive beta sequences. One record per CDR3 amino acid sequence lists the most common genes and DNA. Here the sample has hundreds of thousands of distinct CDR3 sequences; over 9% occur a single time. The ten largest account for 1.5% to 2% of the sample. These same data were also listed under a study on yellow fever vaccine responses in identical twins.

Sequencing used PBMCs. The receptors stem from a young woman in good health.

V usage is TRBV19 and J usage is TRBJ1-5; tentative D call: TRBD1 (6 bases). The CDR3 consists of 16 residues. The V gene's germline CDR1 is LNHDA and CDR2 SQIVND (reference sequence). Trimming cost V 0 bases and J 7 bases, with 16 bases left between them. The CDR3 here is CASSIDKGKGEQPQHF. CDR3 coding DNA: TGTGCCAGTAGTATAGATAAGGGCAAGGGGGAGCAGCCCCAGCATTTT.

The gene calls are TRBV19 and TRBJ1-5, with 9 bases identical to TRBD1. V was clipped by 3 bases and J by 7 bases; unmatched bases: 7. This CDR3 has 15 residues. From germline, CDR1 is LNHDA and CDR2 SQIVND (reference sequence). The CDR3 sequence: CASSMGQGLGQPQHF. As DNA, the CDR3 is TGTGCCAGTAGTATGGGACAGGGCCTGGGACAGCCCCAGCATTTT.

The rearrangement joins TRBV4-2 to TRBJ2-2; the match to TRBD2 covers 8 bases. V lost 5 bases to trimming and J lost 8 bases; unmatched junction nucleotides: 16. This CDR3 is 17 amino acids long. Looked up from germline, CDR1 is LGHNA and CDR2 is YNFKEQ. The CDR3: CASSYQDMSGSGGELFF. DNA for the CDR3: TGTGCCAGCAGCTACCAAGATATGAGCGGGAGCGGTGGGGAGCTGTTTTTT.

This clonotype was picked up a small number of times. The chain employs TRBV20-1 and TRBJ1-4; D not certain. Per germline, CDR1 DFQATT and CDR2 SNEGSKA (reference sequence). The CDR3 extends over 13 amino acids. Trimming removed 5 bases at V and 0 bases at J, with 7 bases between. Written as DNA, the CDR3 is TGCAGTGCTTACAGTTCAACTAATGAAAAACTGTTTTTT. The encoded protein is CSAYSSTNEKLFF.

V and J are TRBV7-9 and TRBJ2-1; TRBD2 is a possible D gene (6 bases). The length of the CDR3 is 15 residues. V gave up 5 bases and J gave up 6 bases, with 17 bases separating them. Germline CDR1 SEHNR, CDR2 FQNEAQ (reference sequence). This chain's CDR3 is CASSPMRDFPNEQFF. The CDR3 DNA reads as TGTGCCAGCAGCCCGATGCGGGACTTTCCCAATGAGCAGTTCTTC.

This clonotype has more than one count but fewer than ten. The genes are TRBV28 and TRBJ2-7; perhaps TRBD2 as D (6 bases). Germline V lookup: CDR1 MDHEN, CDR2 SYDVKM. V was shortened by 6 bases and J by 1 base, with 16 bases between the two germline ends. There are 15 residues in the CDR3. This CDR3 is CASSEFAGRSYEQYF. CDR3 in DNA: TGTGCCAGCAGCGAATTTGCGGGGAGGTCCTACGAGCAGTACTTC.

This clonotype was recorded at least ten times. The chain uses TRBV6-5 and TRBJ2-2; no firm D call. This CDR3 has 12 residues. CDR1 is MNHEY, CDR2 SVGAGI, per germline. V was cut by 1 base and J by 4 bases, with 1 base left in between. The CDR3 DNA reads TGTGCCAGCAGTTACTTCACCGGGGAGCTGTTTTTT. As protein: CASSYFTGELFF.

This clonotype was counted between two and nine times. This chain connects TRBV15 to TRBJ1-4; D is unclear. Trimming pared 1 base from V and 5 bases from J, leaving 23 bases between. CDR1 and CDR2 (germline): LNHNV, YYDKDF (reference sequence). The CDR3 spans 19 residues. The CDR3 is CATSRGDPQSGSWNEKLFF. The DNA of the CDR3 is TGTGCCACCAGCAGAGGAGACCCCCAGAGCGGGTCGTGGAATGAAAAACTGTTTTTT.

This clonotype has more than one count but fewer than ten. The V call is TRBV4-2, the J call TRBJ2-6; 9 bases are a match to TRBD1. CDR1 LGHNA and CDR2 YNFKEQ come from the germline V gene. The CDR3 spans 18 residues. V dropped 1 base and J dropped 0; count of bases not matched to a gene: 4. The CDR3, as DNA: TGTGCCAGCAGCCAAGTCGACAGGGGGTTCTCTGGGGCCAACGTCCTGACTTTC. This encodes CASSQVDRGFSGANVLTF.

Only a few counts were recorded for this clonotype. V gene TRBV6-1 combines with J gene TRBJ2-3, with D possibly TRBD1 on 5 matching bases. V was cut by 5 bases and J by 2 bases, with 8 bases left in between. Germline V gene sequence: CDR1 MNHNS, CDR2 SASEGT. The CDR3 sequence is 13 residues long. The CDR3 is CASSMGPTDTQYF. The CDR3 nucleotides read TGTGCCAGCAGTATGGGGCCCACAGATACGCAGTATTTT.